The T cell receptor beta chain under discussion was sequenced for a study of T cells in Graves' hyperthyroidism and ophthalmopathy. From RNA transcripts, TCR beta CDR3 regions were amplified. During a first-round RT-PCR of the TCR CDR3, the HTBI primer set was used. TCRdb analysed the multiplex PCR reads with MiXCR anew, one entry per CDR3 protein. This repertoire shows about 740,000 distinct CDR3 sequences, 14% found once; its top ten account for 9.5% to 13%. CDR1 is SGHAT and CDR2 is FQNNGV in the germline V gene. This CDR3 contains 16 residues. Of note for this clonotype: At one end, the junction sequence differs from germline, possibly due to a read error.

V usage is TRBV11-2 and J usage is TRBJ2-2; 7 nucleotides align to TRBD1. The sample taken for sequencing was blood. The receptor's source is a woman aged 18-29 years with Graves' hyperthyroidism. This chain's CDR3 is CASSLAPGQNTGEPFF. The CDR3 nucleotides read TGTGCCAGCAGCTTAGCTCCGGGACAGAACACCGGGGAGCCGTTTTTT.